This record covers a single T cell receptor beta chain. Antigen unknown. Germline assignment: CDR1 MNHNY and CDR2 SVGAGI (reference sequence). V was pared by 4 bases and J by 4 bases, with 4 bases of the junction left unmatched. The CDR3 length is 15 residues. The method was immunoSEQ multiplex PCR; TCRdb's version includes in-frame clones alone and lacks a portion of them. The sample consists of tens of thousands of clones, around 78% of them appearing once. This sample is part of a study of memory CD4+ T cells and cytomegalovirus serostatus. Study-level information: Of the healthy Belgian adults, under 10 were CMV seropositive and 24 seronegative.

Single viable CD3+CD4+CD8-CD45RO+ cells were sorted as the memory CD4+ T cells. Donors' CMV status reflects serum IgG against pp150, pp28, p38, p52. The study, taken as a whole, reports: Suggested: most of the CMV-linked TCR signature lies in CD4+ memory cells.

The specimen was memory CD4+ T cells from blood. This chain joins TRBV6-6 and TRBJ2-3, with 11 bases that match TRBD1. The TCR was taken from an adult in good health and CMV-seronegative. Written as DNA, the CDR3 is TGTGCCAGCAGTTCCAAGGGACAGGGGGCAGATACGCAGTATTTT. Translated, it gives CASSSKGQGADTQYF.